This TCR beta chain was captured by sequencing in a study of blood T cell repertoires in COVID-19. Study background: There were acute and convalescent COVID-19 samples, and they came from the United States, Italy and Spain. The analysed material was cDNA or gDNA that came from T cells, B-cell-depleted T cells, or PBMCs.

The repertoire was sequenced with immunoSEQ multiplex PCR; TCRdb's copy has only in-frame clones and lacks some. The sample shows 200,000 to 300,000 clones, around 84% of them seen only once. Trimming shortened V by 3 bases and J by 9 bases, and 27 bases separated the two germline ends. The germline gives CDR1 DFQATT, CDR2 SNEGSKA (reference sequence). The CDR3 is made up of 18 amino acids. This rearrangement joins TRBV20-1 to TRBJ1-6, with a weak D call TRBD1 (6 bases). Sequenced input: peripheral blood. The sequence was obtained from a man aged 55 to 70 with acute or convalescent COVID-19. For the CDR3, the DNA is TGCAGTGCTAGTCAGCGTCCGGGAAGGGGGGGAAGGCGTTCACCCCTCCACTTT. Translation gives CSASQRPGRGGRRSPLHF.